This T cell receptor (beta chain) was captured in a study of cytomegalovirus exposure and HLA in healthy donors. Study results and limitations: Specificity of three CMV-associated chains for CMV antigens was verified in vitro. Usually a TCR sequence was rare, but some public TCRs were found in many donors. With high specificity and sensitivity, the classifier reportedly diagnosed cytomegalovirus status.

Trimming took 7 bases from V and 4 from J; bases not matched to a gene: 5. This CDR3 region has 12 residues. The germline CDR1 and CDR2 sequences are SQVTM and ANQGSEA. For this clone: Its specificity is unknown.

Profiled with immunoSEQ multiplex PCR; TCRdb holds only in-frame clones, not every one. Seen here are about 150,000 clones, approximately 86% observed once, and the top ten hold around 20%. This receptor was obtained from a man younger than 35 in good health and CMV-seropositive. Sequencing was performed on PBMCs. The gene calls are TRBV29-1 and TRBJ2-7; 9 bases map to TRBD1. In DNA, the CDR3 is TGCAGCGCCGTCGGACAGGGGTACGAGCAGTACTTC. Protein product: CSAVGQGYEQYF.